This TCR beta chain was recorded in a study of T cell repertoires in cytomegalovirus infection (dated by TCRdb to between 2017 and 2020). Study-level background: Alongside well-studied HLA-B-restricted epitopes, the peptide stimulations were aimed at recently identified HLA-C-restricted CMV epitopes, whose presentation resists viral immunomodulation. Because public TCR beta signatures pointed to carriage of CMV infection together with the matching HLA type, the HLA type of each donor mattered for the analysis.

Read against the paper, the sample's treatment or condition label means: in vitro stimulation with specific CMV peptide epitopes to enrich CMV-specific T cells. This clonotype has a count of ten or more. Its antigen is not yet known. One base away there is no much larger clone; base qualities are not given. The CDR3, cysteine through phenylalanine, is 17 amino acids long. The DNA shown is the 51-base CDR3, in frame from base 1. The junction shows trimming of 0 bases on V and 0 bases on J, and the gene matches do not reach 5 bases of it. Here is what the overall study found, with its caveats: In both this cohort and an independent cohort of some 380 donors, the cumulative frequency of public TCR beta family members distinguished carriers of CMV infection plus the relevant HLA type. In the ex vivo response, HLA-C-restricted CMV-specific TCR beta clonotypes were dominant, and in two of eight donors the single most frequent clonotype came from this HLA-C-restricted group.

Instrument used: Illumina HiSeq 1500. Through fastp at Q25 and MiXCR, TCRdb rebuilt clones from the public reads, retaining in-frame beta chains. Here each entry gathers all rows of one CDR3 protein and keeps the most common genes and DNA. The sample table shows some 900,000 distinct CDR3 sequences, and less than 35% are seen once. Clones ranked in the top ten supply around 12% of the sample. This sequence was found in a human donor in good health (CMV status not recorded). Some clones in this sample may be carry-over from other donors' samples. The specimen comprised cultured CD8+ T cells from PBMCs, sampled from culture after CMV antigen stimulation. The sequence is built from TRBV12-3 or TRBV12-4 and TRBJ2-1; TRBD2 lines up with 7 middle nucleotides. The CDR3 here reads CASSLARGGSSYNEQFF. The sequenced DNA: TGTGCCAGCAGTTTAGCCCGCGGGGGAAGCTCCTACAATGAGCAGTTCTTC.